This TCR beta chain came from a study of T cell changes during pregnancy in multiple sclerosis. Unmatched junction bases numbered 11, after V lost 3 bases and J lost 4 bases. The germline V gene encodes CDR1 PRHDT and CDR2 FYEKMQ (reference sequence). The CDR3 sequence is 17 residues long. The table came from immunoSEQ multiplex PCR; TCRdb's copy has only in-frame clones and leaves some out. Here the sample spans about 34,000 clones, roughly 90% being singletons. This receptor was obtained from a female donor with multiple sclerosis, enrolled in a pregnancy study. This chain connects TRBV13 to TRBJ2-3; 9 bases line up with TRBD1. The input for sequencing was CD8+ T cells from peripheral blood mononuclear cells, taken in the third trimester of pregnancy. CDR3 coding DNA: TGTGCCAGCAGCTTGGGCCATAACAGGGGGCCCGCAGATACGCAGTATTTT. This gives the protein CASSLGHNRGPADTQYF. The full variable domain, with the rest looked up from reference TRBV13 and TRBJ2-3, is AAGVIQSPRHLIKEKRETATLKCYPIPRHDTVYWYQQGPGQDPQFLISFYEKMQSDKGSIPDRFSAQQFSDYHSELNMSSLELGDSALYFCASSLGHNRGPADTQYFGPGTRLTVL.